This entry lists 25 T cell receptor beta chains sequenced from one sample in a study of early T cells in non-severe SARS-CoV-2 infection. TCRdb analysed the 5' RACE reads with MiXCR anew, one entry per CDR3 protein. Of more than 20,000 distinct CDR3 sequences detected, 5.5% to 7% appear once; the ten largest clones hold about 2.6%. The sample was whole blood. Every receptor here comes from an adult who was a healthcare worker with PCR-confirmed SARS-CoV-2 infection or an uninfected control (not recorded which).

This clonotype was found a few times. As DNA, the CDR3 is TGTGCCAGCAGCGTAGGGGGACAGGTGATATACAATGAGCAGTTCTTC. Its protein product is CASSVGGQVIYNEQFF. The chain has TRBV9 and TRBJ2-1; TRBD1 matches 8 bases. The CDR3 contains 16 residues. The germline gives CDR1 SGDLS, CDR2 YYNGEE. Losses at the gene ends were 0 bases for V and 4 bases for J; bases not matched to a gene: 6.

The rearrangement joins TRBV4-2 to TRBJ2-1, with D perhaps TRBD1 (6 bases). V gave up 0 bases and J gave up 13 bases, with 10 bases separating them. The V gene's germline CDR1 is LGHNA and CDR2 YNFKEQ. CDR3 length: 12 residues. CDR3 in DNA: TGTGCCAGCAGCCAAGACACAGGGCATCAGTTCTTC. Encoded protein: CASSQDTGHQFF.

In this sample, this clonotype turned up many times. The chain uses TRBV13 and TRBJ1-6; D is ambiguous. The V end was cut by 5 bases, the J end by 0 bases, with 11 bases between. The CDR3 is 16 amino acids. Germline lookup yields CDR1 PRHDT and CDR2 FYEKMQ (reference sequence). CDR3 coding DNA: TGTGCCAGCAGCCCCGGAGCGAGCTCCTATAATTCACCCCTCCACTTT. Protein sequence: CASSPGASSYNSPLHF.

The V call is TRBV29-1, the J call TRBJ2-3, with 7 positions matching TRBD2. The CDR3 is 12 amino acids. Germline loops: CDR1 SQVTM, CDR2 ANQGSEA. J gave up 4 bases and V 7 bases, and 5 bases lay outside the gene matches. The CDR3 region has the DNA TGCAGCGCAGGTGGGGGGGCAGATACGCAGTATTTT. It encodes CSAGGGADTQYF.

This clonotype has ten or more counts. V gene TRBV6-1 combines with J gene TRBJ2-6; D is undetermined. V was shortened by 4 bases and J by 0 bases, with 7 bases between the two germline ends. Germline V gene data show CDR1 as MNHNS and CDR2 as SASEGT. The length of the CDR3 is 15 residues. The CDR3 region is CASSVRSSGANVLTF. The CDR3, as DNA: TGTGCCAGCAGTGTTCGGAGCTCTGGGGCCAACGTCCTGACTTTC.

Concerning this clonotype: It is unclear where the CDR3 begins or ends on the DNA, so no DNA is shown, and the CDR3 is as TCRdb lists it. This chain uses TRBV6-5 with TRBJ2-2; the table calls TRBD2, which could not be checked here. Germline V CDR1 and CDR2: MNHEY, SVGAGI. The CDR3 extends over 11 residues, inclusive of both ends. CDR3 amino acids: CASSSTGSCFF.

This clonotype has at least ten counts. Here the CDR3 reads CASSPTTGLANEQFF. The CDR3 DNA reads as TGCGCCAGCAGCCCGACCACCGGACTAGCGAATGAGCAGTTCTTC. The chain links TRBV5-1 to TRBJ2-1, with TRBD2 identical over 9 bases. Germline values: CDR1 SGHRS, CDR2 YFSETQ. The CDR3 length is 15 residues. The V and J ends lost 4 bases and 7 bases, in that order; junction bases with no gene match: 9.

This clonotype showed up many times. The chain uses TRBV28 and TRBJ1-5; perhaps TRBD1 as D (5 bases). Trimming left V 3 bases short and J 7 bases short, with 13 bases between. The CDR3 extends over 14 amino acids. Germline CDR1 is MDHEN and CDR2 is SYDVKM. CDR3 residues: CASSFKGQRQPQHF. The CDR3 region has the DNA TGTGCCAGCAGTTTCAAGGGGCAACGGCAGCCCCAGCATTTT.

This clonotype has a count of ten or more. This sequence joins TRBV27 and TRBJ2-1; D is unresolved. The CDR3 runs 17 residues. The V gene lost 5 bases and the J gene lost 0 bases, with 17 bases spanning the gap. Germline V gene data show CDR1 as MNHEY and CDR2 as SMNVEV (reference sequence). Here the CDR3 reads CASSLRLVPSSYNEQFF. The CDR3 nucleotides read TGTGCCAGCAGTCTCCGACTGGTACCGAGCTCCTACAATGAGCAGTTCTTC.

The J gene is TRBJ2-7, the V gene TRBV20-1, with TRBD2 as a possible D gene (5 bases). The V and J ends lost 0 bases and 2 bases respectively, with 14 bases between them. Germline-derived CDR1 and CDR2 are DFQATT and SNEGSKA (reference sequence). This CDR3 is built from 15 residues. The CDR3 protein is CSAREERGKAYEQYF. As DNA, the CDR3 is TGCAGTGCTAGAGAGGAAAGAGGGAAGGCCTACGAGCAGTACTTC.

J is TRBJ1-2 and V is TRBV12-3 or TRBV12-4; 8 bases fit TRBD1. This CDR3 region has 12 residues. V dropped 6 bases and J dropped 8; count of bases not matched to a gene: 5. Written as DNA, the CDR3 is TGTGCCAGCAGCCCAGGGGGCGGGGGCTACACCTTC. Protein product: CASSPGGGGYTF.

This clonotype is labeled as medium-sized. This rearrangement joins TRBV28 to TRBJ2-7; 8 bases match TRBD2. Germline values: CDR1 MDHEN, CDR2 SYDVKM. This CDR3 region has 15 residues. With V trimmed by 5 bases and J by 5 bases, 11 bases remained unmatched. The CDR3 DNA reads TGTGCCAGCAGTCTCGGGGGGGCCCTGCGGGACGAGCAGTACTTC. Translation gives CASSLGGALRDEQYF.

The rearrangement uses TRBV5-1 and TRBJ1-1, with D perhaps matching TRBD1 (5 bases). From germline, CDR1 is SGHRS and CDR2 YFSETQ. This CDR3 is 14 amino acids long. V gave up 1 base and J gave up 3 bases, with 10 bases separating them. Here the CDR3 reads CASSLSWGDTEAFF. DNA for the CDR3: TGCGCCAGCAGCTTGTCGTGGGGGGACACTGAAGCTTTCTTT.

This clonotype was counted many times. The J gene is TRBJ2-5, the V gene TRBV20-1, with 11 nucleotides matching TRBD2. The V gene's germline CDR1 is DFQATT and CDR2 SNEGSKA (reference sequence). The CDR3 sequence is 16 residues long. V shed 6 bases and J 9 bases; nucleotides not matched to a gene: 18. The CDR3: CSAKSQTSGVVVSQYF. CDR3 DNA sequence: TGCAGTGCCAAATCCCAGACTAGCGGGGTCGTGGTGTCCCAGTACTTC.

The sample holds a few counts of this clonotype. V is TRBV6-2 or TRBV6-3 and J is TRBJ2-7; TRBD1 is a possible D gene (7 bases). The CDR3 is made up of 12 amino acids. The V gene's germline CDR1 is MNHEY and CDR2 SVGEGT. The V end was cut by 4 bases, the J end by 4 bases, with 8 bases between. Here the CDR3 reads CASSSGGYEQYF. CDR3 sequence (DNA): TGTGCCAGCAGTTCAGGGGGGTACGAGCAGTACTTC.

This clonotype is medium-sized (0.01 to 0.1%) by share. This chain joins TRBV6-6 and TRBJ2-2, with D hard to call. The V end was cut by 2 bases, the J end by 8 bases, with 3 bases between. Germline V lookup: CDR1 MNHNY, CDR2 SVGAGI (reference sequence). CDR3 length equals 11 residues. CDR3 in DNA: TGTGCCAGCAGTTACGGTGGGGAGCTGTTTTTT. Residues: CASSYGGELFF.

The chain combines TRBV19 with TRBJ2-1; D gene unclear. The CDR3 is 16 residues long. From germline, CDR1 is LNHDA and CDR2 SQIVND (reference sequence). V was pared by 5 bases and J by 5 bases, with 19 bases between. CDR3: CASSGSPRALHNEQFF. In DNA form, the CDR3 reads TGTGCCAGTAGTGGTAGCCCCCGGGCGCTCCACAATGAGCAGTTCTTC.

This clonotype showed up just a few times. The CDR3 DNA reads TGCGCCAGCAGTGAGGGACACCCTCAAGAGACCCAGTACTTC. As protein: CASSEGHPQETQYF. This chain joins TRBV10-1 and TRBJ2-5, with D perhaps matching TRBD1 (5 bases). The CDR3 covers 14 residues. Germline CDR1 reads WNHNN; CDR2 reads SYGVQD (reference sequence). V gave up 2 bases and J gave up 2 bases, with 9 bases separating them.

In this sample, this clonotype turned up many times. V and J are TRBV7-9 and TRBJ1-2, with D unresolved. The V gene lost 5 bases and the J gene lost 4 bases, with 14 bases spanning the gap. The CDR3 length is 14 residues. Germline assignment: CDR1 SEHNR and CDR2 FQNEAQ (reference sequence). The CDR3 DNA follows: TGTGCCAGCAGCCCAAACGGGCCCCTCTATGGCTACACCTTC. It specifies CASSPNGPLYGYTF.

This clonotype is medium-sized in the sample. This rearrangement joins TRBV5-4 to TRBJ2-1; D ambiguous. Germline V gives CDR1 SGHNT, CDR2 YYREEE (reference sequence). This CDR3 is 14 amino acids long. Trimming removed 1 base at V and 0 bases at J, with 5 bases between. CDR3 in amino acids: CASSLSSSYNEQFF. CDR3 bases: TGTGCCAGCAGCTTGTCCAGCTCCTACAATGAGCAGTTCTTC.

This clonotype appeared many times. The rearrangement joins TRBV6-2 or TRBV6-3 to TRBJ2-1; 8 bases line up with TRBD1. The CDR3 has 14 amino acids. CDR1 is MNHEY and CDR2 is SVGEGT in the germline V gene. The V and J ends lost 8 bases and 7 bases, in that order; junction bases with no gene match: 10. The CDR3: CASGRAGGGNEQFF. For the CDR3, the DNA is TGTGCCAGCGGTAGGGCAGGGGGCGGGAATGAGCAGTTCTTC.

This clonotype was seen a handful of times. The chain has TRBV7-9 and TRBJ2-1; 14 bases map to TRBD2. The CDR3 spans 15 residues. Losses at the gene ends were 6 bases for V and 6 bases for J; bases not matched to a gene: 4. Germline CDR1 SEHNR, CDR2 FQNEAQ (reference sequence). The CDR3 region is CASRPGLAGANEQFF. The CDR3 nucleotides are TGTGCCAGCAGACCGGGACTAGCGGGAGCCAATGAGCAGTTCTTC.

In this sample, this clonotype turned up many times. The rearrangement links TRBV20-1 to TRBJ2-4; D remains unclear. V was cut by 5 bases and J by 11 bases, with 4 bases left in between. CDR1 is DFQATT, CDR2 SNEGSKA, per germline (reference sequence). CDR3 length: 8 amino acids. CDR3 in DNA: TGCAGTGCTGACCTTCAGTACTTC. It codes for CSADLQYF.

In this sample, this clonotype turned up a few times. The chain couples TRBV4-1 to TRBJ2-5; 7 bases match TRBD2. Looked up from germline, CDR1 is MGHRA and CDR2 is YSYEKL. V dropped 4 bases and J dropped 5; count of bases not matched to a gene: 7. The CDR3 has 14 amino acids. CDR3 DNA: TGCGCCAGCAGCCCCGTCTGGGAGGGTGAGACCCAGTACTTC. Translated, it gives CASSPVWEGETQYF.

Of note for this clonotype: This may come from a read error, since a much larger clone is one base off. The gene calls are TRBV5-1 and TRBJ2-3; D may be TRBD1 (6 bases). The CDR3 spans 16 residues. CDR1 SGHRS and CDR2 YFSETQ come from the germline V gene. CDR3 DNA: TGCGCCGGCAGCTTCTTGGGGGCGGAGAGCACAGATACGCAGTATTTT. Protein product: CAGSFLGAESTDTQYF.